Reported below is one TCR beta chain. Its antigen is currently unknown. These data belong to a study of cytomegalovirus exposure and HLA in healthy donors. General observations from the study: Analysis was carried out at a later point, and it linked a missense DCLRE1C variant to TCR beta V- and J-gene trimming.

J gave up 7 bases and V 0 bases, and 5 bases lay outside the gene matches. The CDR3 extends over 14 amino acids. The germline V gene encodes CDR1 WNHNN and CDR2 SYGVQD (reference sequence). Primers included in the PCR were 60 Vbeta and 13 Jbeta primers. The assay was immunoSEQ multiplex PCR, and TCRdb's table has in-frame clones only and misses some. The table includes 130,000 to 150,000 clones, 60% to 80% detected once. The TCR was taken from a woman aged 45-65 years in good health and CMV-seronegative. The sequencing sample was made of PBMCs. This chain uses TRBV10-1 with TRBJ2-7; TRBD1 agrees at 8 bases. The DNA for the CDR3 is TGCGCCAGCAGTGAGTCCGACAGGGGCGGGGAGCAGTACTTC. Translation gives CASSESDRGGEQYF.